This TCR beta chain was captured by sequencing in a study of blood T cell repertoires in COVID-19. About the study: Acute and convalescent COVID-19 samples came from the United States, Italy and Spain.

Measured with immunoSEQ multiplex PCR; TCRdb has only the in-frame clones, and not every one. This sample carries about 190,000 clones, roughly 90% of them seen once, and the ten largest clones take about 7%. The CDR3 has 12 residues. V was clipped by 8 bases and J by 4 bases, with 9 bases between them. CDR1 LNHDA and CDR2 SQIVND come from the germline V gene (reference sequence). The chain couples TRBV19 to TRBJ2-1; tentative D call: TRBD2 (6 bases). Sequencing was performed on peripheral blood. This clonotype was sampled from a man aged 35-49 years with acute or convalescent COVID-19. CDR3 bases: TGTGCCAGTCAGGAGGGGTACAATGAGCAGTTCTTC. Translation: CASQEGYNEQFF.